This T cell receptor (beta chain) was profiled in a study of cytomegalovirus exposure and HLA in healthy donors. CDR1 and CDR2 (germline): SGHNT, YENEEA. This CDR3 region has 15 residues. Trimming removed 4 bases from V and 8 bases from J; junction bases left unmatched: 3. This PCR relied on a set of 60 Vbeta primers and 13 Jbeta primers. TCRdb keeps only in-frame clones here, not all; method: immunoSEQ multiplex PCR. Altogether approximately 180,000 clones are present, about four fifths being singletons, with the ten largest covering roughly 5%. Sequencing used PBMCs. This chain joins TRBV11-3 and TRBJ2-1, with 15 positions matching TRBD2. The receptor comes from a man younger than 30 in good health and CMV-seronegative. CDR3 coding DNA: TGTGCCAGCAGCTCAGGGACTAGCGGGAGGTATGAGCAGTTCTTC. This translates into CASSSGTSGRYEQFF.